A single sample gave rise to the 12 T cell receptor beta chains below, sequenced in a study of blood T cell repertoires in COVID-19. Profiling relied on immunoSEQ multiplex PCR, and the TCRdb table lists in-frame clones only, not all of them. The data contain 93,000 or so clones, 70% to 90% of them singletons. Material for sequencing was peripheral blood. These receptor sequences come from a woman aged 60-75 years with acute or convalescent COVID-19.

J is TRBJ2-1 and V is TRBV7-2, with D possibly matching TRBD2 (6 bases). Germline assignment: CDR1 SGHTA and CDR2 FQGNSA. The CDR3 spans 13 residues. The V and J ends lost 4 bases and 9 bases respectively, with 13 bases between them. The DNA for the CDR3 is TGTGCCAGCAGCTCGAGTAGCGGACTTGAGCAGTTCTTC. Its translation: CASSSSSGLEQFF.

This sequence joins TRBV5-1 and TRBJ1-1; D ambiguous. Trimming left V 2 bases short and J 7 bases short, with 9 bases between. This CDR3 is 12 amino acids long. CDR1 and CDR2 from the germline V gene are SGHRS and YFSETQ. CDR3 DNA sequence: TGCGCCAGCAGCTTCGGGAATGATGAAGCTTTCTTT. This codes for CASSFGNDEAFF.

The table lists this clone with a count of one. The rearrangement links TRBV10-2 to TRBJ2-1; 12 bases match TRBD2. This CDR3 spans 17 amino acids. The V segment lost 6 bases and the J segment 4 bases; nucleotides outside the gene matches: 10. The germline V gene has CDR1 WSHSY and CDR2 SAAADI. The CDR3 loop is CASSPGSSGRVYNEQFF. The CDR3 region has the DNA TGCGCCAGCAGCCCGGGATCTAGCGGGAGGGTATACAATGAGCAGTTCTTC.

This chain joins TRBV27 and TRBJ1-5; 9 bases line up with TRBD1. CDR3 size: 16 residues. CDR1 and CDR2 (germline): MNHEY, SMNVEV (reference sequence). With 3 bases clipped from V and 6 bases from J, the junction kept 9 bases outside the gene matches. The CDR3 loop reads CASSFLGQGGTQPQHF. The CDR3 DNA is TGTGCCAGCAGTTTCTTGGGACAGGGAGGGACTCAGCCCCAGCATTTT.

As DNA, the CDR3 is TGTGCCAGCAGTGAACTTCCTAGCGGGAGCGGGTATGAGCAGTTCTTC. Protein product: CASSELPSGSGYEQFF. This rearrangement joins TRBV2 to TRBJ2-1, with 10 positions matching TRBD2. Germline CDR1 reads SNHLY; CDR2 reads FYNNEI. V lost 2 bases to trimming and J lost 8 bases; unmatched junction nucleotides: 9. This CDR3 comprises 16 residues.

Only one count was recorded for this clone. The chain uses TRBV18 and TRBJ1-2, with TRBD1 as a possible D gene (5 bases). V was cut by 8 bases and J by 8 bases, with 18 bases left in between. Germline CDR1 and CDR2: KGHSH and LQKENI. This CDR3 has 13 amino acids. This chain's CDR3 is CASQSGIAGGYTF. CDR3 nucleotides: TGTGCCAGCCAGTCAGGGATAGCGGGAGGCTACACCTTC.

This chain connects TRBV7-9 to TRBJ1-4, with TRBD1 as a possible D gene (6 bases). The germline V gene has CDR1 SEHNR and CDR2 FQNEAQ (reference sequence). There are 15 residues in the CDR3. V was shortened by 1 base and J by 8 bases, with 14 bases between the two germline ends. This CDR3 is CASSLGDRIGEKLFF. CDR3 nucleotides: TGTGCCAGCAGCTTAGGCGACAGGATCGGGGAAAAACTGTTTTTT.

The J gene is TRBJ1-5, the V gene TRBV30; tentatively, D is TRBD1 (5 bases). V was pared by 5 bases and J by 2 bases, with 13 bases between. CDR1 and CDR2 (germline): GTSNPN, SVGIG (reference sequence). This CDR3 contains 14 residues. The CDR3, as DNA: TGTGCCTGGGCCCCGGGGGTGGGCAATCAGCCCCAGCATTTT. Protein product: CAWAPGVGNQPQHF.

The V gene is TRBV7-3, the J gene TRBJ1-2, with a weak D call TRBD1 (5 bases). Germline V CDR1 and CDR2: SGHTA, FQGTGA. With 2 bases removed from V and 4 bases from J, the gap between germline ends came to 8 bases. The CDR3 totals 13 residues. In DNA, the CDR3 is TGTGCCAGCAGCTTATTCCAGGGCTATGGCTACACCTTC. As protein: CASSLFQGYGYTF. Full variable domain (missing parts from reference TRBV7-3 and TRBJ1-2): GAGVSQTPSNKVTEKGKYVELRCDPISGHTALYWYRQSLGQGPEFLIYFQGTGAADDSGLPNDRFFAVRPEGSVSTLKIQRTERGDSAVYLCASSLFQGYGYTFGSGTRLTVV.

V and J are TRBV5-4 and TRBJ2-3, with TRBD2 matching over 9 bases. This CDR3 comprises 16 residues. Germline V gene sequence: CDR1 SGHNT, CDR2 YYREEE (reference sequence). V shed 3 bases and J 0 bases; nucleotides not matched to a gene: 5. The CDR3 loop reads CASSSAGGPSTDTQYF. CDR3 DNA sequence: TGTGCCAGCAGCTCCGCGGGAGGGCCTAGCACAGATACGCAGTATTTT.

The gene calls are TRBV27 and TRBJ1-5, with D hard to call. V lost 3 bases and J lost 0, with 6 bases in between. The CDR3 contains 14 residues. Germline CDR1 is MNHEY and CDR2 is SMNVEV (reference sequence). The CDR3, as DNA: TGTGCCAGCAGTTTGAGAATTAGCAATCAGCCCCAGCATTTT. Translated, it gives CASSLRISNQPQHF.

Only a few counts were recorded for this clone. The V and J genes are TRBV6-5 and TRBJ2-3; D not resolved. From germline, CDR1 is MNHEY and CDR2 SVGAGI. The CDR3 spans 13 residues. V lost 6 bases and J lost 0, with 7 bases in between. CDR3 sequence reads: CASSHSSTDTQYF. The CDR3 coding sequence is TGTGCCAGCAGCCACTCTAGCACAGATACGCAGTATTTT.